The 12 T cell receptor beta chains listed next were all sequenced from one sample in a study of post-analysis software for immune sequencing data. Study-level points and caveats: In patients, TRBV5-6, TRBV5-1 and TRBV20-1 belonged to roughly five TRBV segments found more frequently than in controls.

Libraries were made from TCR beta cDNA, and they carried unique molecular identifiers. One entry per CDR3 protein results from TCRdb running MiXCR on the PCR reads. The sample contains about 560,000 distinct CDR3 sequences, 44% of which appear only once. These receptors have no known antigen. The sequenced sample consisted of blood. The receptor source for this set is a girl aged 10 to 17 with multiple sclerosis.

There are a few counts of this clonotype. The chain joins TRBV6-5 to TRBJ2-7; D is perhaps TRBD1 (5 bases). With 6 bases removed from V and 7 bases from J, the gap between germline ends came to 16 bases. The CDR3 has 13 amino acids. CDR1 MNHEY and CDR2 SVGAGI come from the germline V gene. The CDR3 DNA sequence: TGTGCCAGCAGCCAGGGAAGGAAGAATGAGCAGTACTTC. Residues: CASSQGRKNEQYF.

The CDR3 is CASSRETGQDYGYTF. CDR3 nucleotide sequence: TGTGCCAGCAGCCGTGAGACAGGTCAGGACTATGGCTACACCTTC. J is TRBJ1-2 and V is TRBV7-2; a possible D gene is TRBD1 (6 bases). This CDR3 has 15 amino acids. Germline V gene sequence: CDR1 SGHTA, CDR2 FQGNSA. V was pared by 5 bases and J by 3 bases, with 16 bases between.

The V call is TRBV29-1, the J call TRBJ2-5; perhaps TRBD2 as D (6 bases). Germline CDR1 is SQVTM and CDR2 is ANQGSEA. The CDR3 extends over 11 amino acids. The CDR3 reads CTGSRGETQYF. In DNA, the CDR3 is TGCACCGGGTCCCGGGGGGAGACCCAGTACTTC.

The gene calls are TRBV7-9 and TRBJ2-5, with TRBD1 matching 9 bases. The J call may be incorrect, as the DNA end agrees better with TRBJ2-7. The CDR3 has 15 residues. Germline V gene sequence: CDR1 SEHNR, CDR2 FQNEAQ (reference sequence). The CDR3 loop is CASSPPGQGVIEQYF. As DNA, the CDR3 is TGTGCCAGCAGCCCACCGGGACAGGGAGTAATCGAGCAGTACTTC.

This CDR3 is CASSFLATGREQFF. CDR3 nucleotide sequence: TGTGCCAGCAGCTTCCTCGCGACAGGACGTGAGCAGTTCTTC. This chain joins TRBV7-9 and TRBJ2-1, with a possible D match to TRBD1 (6 bases). Germline V gene lookup returns CDR1 SEHNR and CDR2 FQNEAQ (reference sequence). Trimming removed 3 bases at V and 9 bases at J, with 15 bases between. This CDR3 comprises 14 residues.

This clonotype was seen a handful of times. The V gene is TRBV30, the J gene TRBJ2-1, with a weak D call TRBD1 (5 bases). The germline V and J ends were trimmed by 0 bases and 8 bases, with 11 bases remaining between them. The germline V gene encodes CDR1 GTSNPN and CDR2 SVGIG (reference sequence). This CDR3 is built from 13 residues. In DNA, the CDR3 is TGTGCCTGGAGTGTACAGGTAGCCGATGAGCAGTTCTTC. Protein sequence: CAWSVQVADEQFF.

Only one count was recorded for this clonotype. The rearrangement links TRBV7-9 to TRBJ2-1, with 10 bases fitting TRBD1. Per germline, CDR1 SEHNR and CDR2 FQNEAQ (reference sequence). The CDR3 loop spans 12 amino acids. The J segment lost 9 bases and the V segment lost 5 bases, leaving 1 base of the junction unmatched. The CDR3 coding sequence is TGTGCCAGCAGCCGACAGGGGGCTGAGCAGTTCTTC. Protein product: CASSRQGAEQFF.

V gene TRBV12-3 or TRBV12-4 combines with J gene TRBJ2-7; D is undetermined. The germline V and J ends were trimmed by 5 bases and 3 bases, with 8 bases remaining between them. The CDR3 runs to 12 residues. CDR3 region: CASSAFGYEQYF. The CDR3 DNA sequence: TGTGCCAGCAGTGCCTTTGGCTACGAGCAGTACTTC.

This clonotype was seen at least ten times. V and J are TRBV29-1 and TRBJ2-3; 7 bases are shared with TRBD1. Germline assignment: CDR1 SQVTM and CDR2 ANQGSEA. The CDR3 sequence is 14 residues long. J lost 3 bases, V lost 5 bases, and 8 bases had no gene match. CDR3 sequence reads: CSVRRQGTTDTQYF. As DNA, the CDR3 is TGCAGCGTTCGACGACAGGGTACAACAGATACGCAGTATTTT.

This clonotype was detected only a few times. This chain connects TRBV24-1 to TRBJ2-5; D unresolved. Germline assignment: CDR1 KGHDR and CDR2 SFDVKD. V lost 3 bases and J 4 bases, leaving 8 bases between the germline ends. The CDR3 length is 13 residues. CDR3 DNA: TGTGCCACCAGTGATGCCCGGACAGAGACCCAGTACTTC. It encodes CATSDARTETQYF.

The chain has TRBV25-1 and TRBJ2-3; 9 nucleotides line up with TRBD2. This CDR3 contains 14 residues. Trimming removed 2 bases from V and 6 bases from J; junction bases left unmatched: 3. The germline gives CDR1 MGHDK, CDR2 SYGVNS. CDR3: CASSERAGGDTQYF. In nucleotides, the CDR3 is TGTGCCAGCAGTGAACGAGCGGGAGGTGATACGCAGTATTTT.

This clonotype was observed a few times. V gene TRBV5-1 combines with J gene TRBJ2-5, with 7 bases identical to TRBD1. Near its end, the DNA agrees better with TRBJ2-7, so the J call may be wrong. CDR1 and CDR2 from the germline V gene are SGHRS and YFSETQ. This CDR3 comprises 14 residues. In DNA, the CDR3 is TGCGCCAGCAGCCCCGGGGACAGATCTTACGAGCAGTACTTC. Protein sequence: CASSPGDRSYEQYF.